The table lists the clone carrying this T cell receptor beta chain with a few counts. Looked up from germline, CDR1 is MNHEY and CDR2 is SVGEGT. The length of the CDR3 is 15 residues. V was pared by 6 bases and J by 1 base, with 5 bases of the junction left unmatched. This record belongs to a study of blood T cell repertoires in COVID-19. About the research overall: Samples came from the United States, Italy and Spain, spanning acute and convalescent COVID-19. T cells, B-cell-depleted T cells, or PBMCs supplied cDNA or gDNA.

In the study's own analysis: How many nucleated cells were present was estimated from reference gene primer amplification. Sequenced by immunoSEQ multiplex PCR; TCRdb stores in-frame clones only, minus some. The V and J calls and clone size come from that table; D and trimming were worked out from the DNA. The repertoire has 130,000 to 150,000 clones, 85% to 90% of them found once; the top ten carry roughly 2.1%. The V gene is TRBV6-2 or TRBV6-3, the J gene TRBJ1-5; TRBD1 aligns across 8 bases. Sample: peripheral blood. The sequence was obtained from a human donor in a cohort sampled during active COVID-19. The CDR3, as DNA: TGTGCCAGCAGCCCGACAGGGGTCAGCAATCAGCCCCAGCATTTT. It encodes CASSPTGVSNQPQHF.